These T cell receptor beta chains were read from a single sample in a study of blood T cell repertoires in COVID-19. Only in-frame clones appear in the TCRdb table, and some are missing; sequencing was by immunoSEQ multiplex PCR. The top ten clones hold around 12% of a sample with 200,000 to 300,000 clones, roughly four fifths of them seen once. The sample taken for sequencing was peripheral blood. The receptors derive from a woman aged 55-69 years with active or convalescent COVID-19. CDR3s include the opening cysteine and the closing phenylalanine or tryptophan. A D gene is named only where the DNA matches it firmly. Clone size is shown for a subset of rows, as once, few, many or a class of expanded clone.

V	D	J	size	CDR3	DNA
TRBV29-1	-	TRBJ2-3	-	CSVDSNTDTQYF	TGCAGCGTTGACTCTAACACAGATACGCAGTATTTT
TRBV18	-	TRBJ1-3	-	CASSPGAGDTIYF	TGTGCCAGCTCACCAGGGGCAGGGGACACCATATATTTT
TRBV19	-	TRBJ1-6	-	CASSLSGKLNSPLHF	TGTGCCAGTAGTTTATCAGGGAAACTTAATTCACCCCTCCACTTT
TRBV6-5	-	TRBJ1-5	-	CATLTGHSNQPQHF	TGTGCCACCCTGACAGGCCATAGCAATCAGCCCCAGCATTTT
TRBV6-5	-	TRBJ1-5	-	CASSRDRQNQPQHF	TGTGCCAGCAGCCGAGACAGGCAAAATCAGCCCCAGCATTTT
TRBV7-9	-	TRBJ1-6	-	CASSAGQQGNSPLHF	TGTGCCAGCAGCGCCGGACAGCAAGGGAATTCACCCCTCCACTTT
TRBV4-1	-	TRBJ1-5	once	CASSQVPDQGAQHF	TGCGCCAGCAGCCAAGTTCCCGATCAAGGGGCCCAGCATTTT
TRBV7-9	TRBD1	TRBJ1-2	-	CASSLARQGHGYTF	TGTGCCAGCAGCTTAGCGCGACAGGGACATGGCTACACCTTC
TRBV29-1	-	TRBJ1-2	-	CSVGRPKGGYTF	TGCAGCGTTGGGAGGCCAAAAGGTGGCTACACCTTC
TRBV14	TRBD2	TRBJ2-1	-	CASSQGGSGGGQFF	TGTGCCAGCAGCCAAGGAGGTAGCGGGGGCGGGCAGTTCTTC
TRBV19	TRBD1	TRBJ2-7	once	CASSMRGQFGNEQYF	TGTGCCAGTAGTATGAGGGGACAGTTTGGCAACGAGCAGTACTTC
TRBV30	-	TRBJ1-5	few	CAWSLLPGNQPQHF	TGTGCCTGGAGTCTTCTCCCCGGGAATCAGCCCCAGCATTTT
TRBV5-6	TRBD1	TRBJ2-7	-	CASSLGGTAYEQYF	TGTGCCAGCAGCTTGGGGGGGACAGCCTACGAGCAGTACTTC